The 27 T cell receptor beta chains presented below share a single source sample, sequenced in a study of blood T cell repertoires in COVID-19. Measured with immunoSEQ multiplex PCR; TCRdb has only the in-frame clones, and not every one. Of about 260,000 clones in the sample, around nine tenths are singletons; the top ten hold about 10%. Sequences were obtained from peripheral blood. These receptors came from a man aged 35 to 55 who had recovered from COVID-19.

J is TRBJ2-1 and V is TRBV12-3 or TRBV12-4, with 11 nucleotides matching TRBD2. The CDR3 contains 13 residues. The V segment lost 6 bases and the J segment 7 bases; nucleotides outside the gene matches: 2. The DNA of the CDR3 is TGTGCCAGCAGCCGACTAGCGGGGAATGAGCAGTTCTTC. The encoded protein is CASSRLAGNEQFF.

The V and J genes are TRBV9 and TRBJ2-5; the match to TRBD1 covers 7 bases. Per germline, CDR1 SGDLS and CDR2 YYNGEE. This CDR3 contains 13 residues. J lost 5 bases, V lost 3 bases, and 4 bases had no gene match. As DNA, the CDR3 is TGTGCCAGCAGCGCACAGGGGCTCGAGACCCAGTACTTC. It is translated as CASSAQGLETQYF.

This chain links TRBV6-6 with TRBJ2-1; 13 positions agree with TRBD2. Unmatched junction bases numbered 15, after V lost 5 bases and J lost 8 bases. CDR1 and CDR2 (germline): MNHNY, SVGAGI (reference sequence). CDR3 size: 18 residues. The CDR3 nucleotides read TGTGCCAGCAGTCCTCTATACCGGACTAGCGGGAGTACCGATGAGCAGTTCTTC. This codes for CASSPLYRTSGSTDEQFF.

The rearrangement links TRBV7-2 to TRBJ1-5; D is ambiguous. The V end was cut by 1 base, the J end by 7 bases, with 14 bases between. The CDR3 spans 15 residues. Germline V lookup: CDR1 SGHTA, CDR2 FQGNSA. The CDR3 DNA follows: TGTGCCAGCAGCTTAGTTTTAGGGAGTACGCAGCCCCAGCATTTT. Translation gives CASSLVLGSTQPQHF.

J is TRBJ2-1 and V is TRBV11-2, with 11 bases that match TRBD2. V trimming: 7 bases; J trimming: 1 base; junction bases outside the gene matches: 9. The germline V gene has CDR1 SGHAT and CDR2 FQNNGV. There are 17 residues in the CDR3. CDR3 DNA sequence: TGTGCCAGCACCCCTTTCCTAGCGGGGGGATCCTACAATGAGCAGTTCTTC. This translates into CASTPFLAGGSYNEQFF.

The chain links TRBV11-2 to TRBJ1-2; TRBD1 matches at 8 bases. There are 19 residues in the CDR3. Germline V CDR1 and CDR2: SGHAT, FQNNGV. V trimming: 5 bases; J trimming: 4 bases; junction bases outside the gene matches: 21. CDR3 bases: TGTGCCAGCAGCCCTCACGTCGGGACAGGCGACCGGTTCCCCTATGGCTACACCTTC. Encoded protein: CASSPHVGTGDRFPYGYTF.

The genes are TRBV27 and TRBJ1-1; D unclear. The ends were cut back, 0 bases at V and 6 bases at J, with 20 bases in the middle. Germline CDR1 MNHEY, CDR2 SMNVEV (reference sequence). The CDR3 loop spans 17 amino acids. This CDR3 is CASSLSSGGKGRSEAFF. CDR3 in DNA: TGTGCCAGCAGTTTATCGTCGGGAGGTAAAGGGCGATCTGAAGCTTTCTTT.

The V and J genes are TRBV15 and TRBJ1-2; no reliable D call. Germline V lookup: CDR1 LNHNV, CDR2 YYDKDF (reference sequence). The CDR3 runs to 14 residues. Trimming took off 1 base at V and 4 bases at J, with 10 bases between the two ends. CDR3 nucleotide sequence: TGTGCCACCAGCAGAGCAGCTAGCGGCTATGGCTACACCTTC. Its protein is CATSRAASGYGYTF. Supplemented by reference TRBV15 and TRBJ1-2, the full variable domain reads DAMVIQNPRYQVTQFGKPVTLSCSQTLNHNVMYWYQQKSSQAPKLLFHYYDKDFNNEADTPDNFQSRRPNTSFCFLDIRSPGLGDTAMYLCATSRAASGYGYTFGSGTRLTVV.

The CDR3 spells CASSILLRGPDTQYF. CDR3 sequence (DNA): TGTGCCAGTAGTATTCTCCTCAGGGGCCCAGATACGCAGTATTTT. This rearrangement joins TRBV19 to TRBJ2-3; possible D gene TRBD1, 6 bases. Trimming took off 3 bases at V and 4 bases at J, with 14 bases between the two ends. The germline V gene has CDR1 LNHDA and CDR2 SQIVND (reference sequence). This CDR3 region has 15 residues.

CDR3 residues: CASSQEPAGGGYTF. The CDR3 DNA reads as TGTGCCAGCAGCCAAGAGCCGGCAGGGGGTGGCTACACCTTC. The rearrangement links TRBV3-1 (or the pseudogene TRBV3-2) to TRBJ1-2; TRBD1 matches 7 bases. The ends lost 0 bases at V and 7 bases at J; junction bases unmatched: 5. CDR1 and CDR2 (germline): LGHDT, YNNKEL (reference sequence). The CDR3 is made up of 14 amino acids.

This clone appeared once. The chain couples TRBV19 to TRBJ1-1, with D perhaps TRBD1 (5 bases). V was trimmed by 2 bases and J by 1 base, leaving 11 bases between them. The CDR3 runs 15 residues. Germline CDR1 and CDR2: LNHDA and SQIVND (reference sequence). CDR3 protein: CASSIRQRQNTEAFF. As DNA, the CDR3 is TGTGCCAGTAGTATAAGACAGCGTCAGAACACTGAAGCTTTCTTT.

The rearrangement links TRBV24-1 to TRBJ2-1; 8 positions agree with TRBD2. Looked up from germline, CDR1 is KGHDR and CDR2 is SFDVKD. V was clipped by 0 bases and J by 4 bases; unmatched bases: 13. The CDR3 consists of 19 residues. The CDR3 loop is CATSDLTFRTSPKYNEQFF. In DNA, the CDR3 is TGTGCCACCAGTGATTTGACCTTTCGGACTAGCCCAAAGTACAATGAGCAGTTCTTC.

The J gene is TRBJ2-3, the V gene TRBV4-2; 12 nucleotides align to TRBD2. Germline V gene sequence: CDR1 LGHNA, CDR2 YNFKEQ. The CDR3 is 18 amino acids. After removal of 2 bases from V and 1 base from J, the junction contained 7 bases not matched to a gene. The CDR3 bases are TGTGCCAGCAGCCAACTCCGGGCTAGCGGGAGGGGCACAGATACGCAGTATTTT. Its protein product is CASSQLRASGRGTDTQYF.

This clone was observed a few times. The rearrangement joins TRBV6-5 to TRBJ2-7; the D gene is possibly TRBD1 (5 bases). CDR1 and CDR2 (germline): MNHEY, SVGAGI. The V end was cut by 5 bases, the J end by 0 bases, with 11 bases between. The CDR3 extends over 14 amino acids. The DNA for the CDR3 is TGTGCCAGCAGTAAGGACAACCCCTCCTACGAGCAGTACTTC. Protein sequence: CASSKDNPSYEQYF.

This chain links TRBV6-5 with TRBJ1-3; tentatively, D is TRBD1 (5 bases). This CDR3 spans 15 amino acids. The V gene's germline CDR1 is MNHEY and CDR2 SVGAGI. V gave up 2 bases and J gave up 2 bases, with 10 bases separating them. CDR3 loop: CASSYQGVAGNTIYF. DNA of the CDR3: TGTGCCAGCAGTTACCAAGGGGTAGCTGGAAACACCATATATTTT.

The V and J genes are TRBV2 and TRBJ2-7; 9 nucleotides agree with TRBD1. The CDR3 length is 14 residues. CDR1 and CDR2 from the germline V gene are SNHLY and FYNNEI. The V gene end was trimmed by 5 bases and the J gene end by 4 bases; junction bases not matched to a gene: 6. The CDR3 protein is CASSHTGGGYEQYF. In DNA form, the CDR3 reads TGTGCCAGCAGTCACACAGGGGGCGGGTACGAGCAGTACTTC.

V is TRBV9 and J is TRBJ2-1; maybe TRBD1 (5 bases). Germline CDR1 reads SGDLS; CDR2 reads YYNGEE. This CDR3 has 15 amino acids. V lost 2 bases, J lost 6 bases, and 15 bases lay in between. The CDR3 sequence is CASSVWGVKGNEQFF. DNA of the CDR3: TGTGCCAGCAGCGTTTGGGGCGTAAAGGGCAATGAGCAGTTCTTC. Variable domain in full (rest from reference TRBV9 and TRBJ2-1): DSGVTQTPKHLITATGQRVTLRCSPRSGDLSVYWYQQSLDQGLQFLIQYYNGEERAKGNILERFSAQQFPDLHSELNLSSLELGDSALYFCASSVWGVKGNEQFFGPGTRLTVL.

This rearrangement joins TRBV18 to TRBJ2-7; 9 nucleotides match TRBD2. The germline CDR1 and CDR2 sequences are KGHSH and LQKENI. The V segment lost 5 bases and the J segment 0 bases; nucleotides outside the gene matches: 5. The CDR3 length is 15 residues. The CDR3 nucleotides read TGTGCCAGCTCATTGCGACTAGCGGACTCCTACGAGCAGTACTTC. Residues: CASSLRLADSYEQYF.

The V gene is TRBV27, the J gene TRBJ2-7; 8 bases agree with TRBD1. V lost 6 bases to trimming and J lost 1 base; unmatched junction nucleotides: 8. This CDR3 is 15 amino acids long. Germline loops: CDR1 MNHEY, CDR2 SMNVEV (reference sequence). As DNA, the CDR3 is TGTGCCAGCAGCCCGGACAGGGCGGGGTCCTACGAGCAGTACTTC. Amino acid sequence: CASSPDRAGSYEQYF.

The chain links TRBV15 to TRBJ2-3; 10 bases match TRBD1. This CDR3 spans 14 amino acids. Germline CDR1 LNHNV, CDR2 YYDKDF (reference sequence). Trimming cost V 10 bases and J 2 bases; bases outside gene matches: 6. This CDR3 reads CAIGQGGNTDTQYF. For the CDR3, the DNA is TGTGCCATCGGACAGGGGGGAAACACAGATACGCAGTATTTT.

V is TRBV27 and J is TRBJ1-4; weak D call: TRBD1 (5 bases). Germline CDR1 MNHEY, CDR2 SMNVEV (reference sequence). This CDR3 has 13 residues. V gave up 5 bases and J gave up 16 bases, with 20 bases separating them. For the CDR3, the DNA is TGTGCCAGCAGTCGGGGCGGGGAGGGCGTTCGGTTTTTT. This encodes CASSRGGEGVRFF.

The chain combines TRBV6-5 with TRBJ2-7; 7 bases map to TRBD1. The CDR3 is 13 amino acids. V lost 5 bases to trimming and J lost 6 bases; unmatched junction nucleotides: 7. Germline lookup yields CDR1 MNHEY and CDR2 SVGAGI. The CDR3 nucleotides read TGTGCCAGCAGTCCAGACAGGGTACTCGAGCAGTACTTC. It yields the protein CASSPDRVLEQYF.

This clone was counted once. The chain uses TRBV5-4 and TRBJ1-1; the D gene is possibly TRBD1 (6 bases). Germline V gene lookup returns CDR1 SGHNT and CDR2 YYREEE (reference sequence). V lost 4 bases and J 3 bases, leaving 16 bases between the germline ends. The CDR3 has 15 amino acids. CDR3 region: CASSRPEGVYTEAFF. CDR3 bases: TGTGCCAGCAGCCGACCAGAGGGGGTGTACACTGAAGCTTTCTTT.

The V call is TRBV10-3, the J call TRBJ2-7; 7 bases are a match to TRBD2. The CDR3 extends over 17 amino acids. In germline, CDR1 is ENHRY, CDR2 SYGVKD. The ends lost 0 bases at V and 5 bases at J; junction bases unmatched: 13. CDR3 DNA sequence: TGTGCCATCAGTGAGTCTGGCGGGAGATCAGCCGATCACGAGCAGTACTTC. Translated: CAISESGGRSADHEQYF.

The J gene is TRBJ2-7, the V gene TRBV13; 9 bases map to TRBD2. The J segment lost 2 bases and the V segment lost 5 bases, leaving 4 bases of the junction unmatched. The CDR3 spans 14 residues. Germline V gene data show CDR1 as PRHDT and CDR2 as FYEKMQ (reference sequence). The CDR3 spells CASSPSGVPYEQYF. The CDR3 DNA reads TGTGCCAGCAGCCCTAGCGGGGTTCCCTACGAGCAGTACTTC.

This rearrangement joins TRBV28 to TRBJ1-3; 7 nucleotides align to TRBD1. The CDR3 runs 15 residues. CDR1 and CDR2 (germline): MDHEN, SYDVKM. V lost 6 bases, J lost 2 bases, and 7 bases stayed unmatched. This CDR3 reads CASRRSRGTGNTIYF. CDR3 nucleotide sequence: TGTGCCAGCAGGAGGAGCAGGGGGACTGGAAACACCATATATTTT.

The J gene is TRBJ1-4, the V gene TRBV7-2, with D unclear. The CDR3 runs to 12 residues. Germline assignment: CDR1 SGHTA and CDR2 FQGNSA. V was trimmed by 2 bases and J by 10 bases, leaving 8 bases between them. The CDR3 DNA follows: TGTGCCAGCAGCTTATTTTCGGGAAAACTGTTTTTT. Protein: CASSLFSGKLFF. Combining the CDR3 with reference TRBV7-2 and TRBJ1-4 gives the whole variable domain GAGVSQSPSNKVTEKGKDVELRCDPISGHTALYWYRQSLGQGLEFLIYFQGNSAPDKSGLPSDRFSAERTGGSVSTLTIQRTQQEDSAVYLCASSLFSGKLFFGSGTQLSVL.